Shown below are 2 T cell receptor beta chains from a single sample sequenced in a study of human T cells and chemical hapten exposure. One entry per CDR3 protein, called by TCRdb with MiXCR from the RACE reads. The repertoire consists of around 120,000 distinct CDR3 sequences, with roughly an eighth occurring once and the leading ten covering around 0.84%. Stated time point: patch test 1, 2 weeks after DPC sensitization. Treatment in this sample: therapeutic diphenylcyclopropenone sensitization with weekly scalp DPC. The sequencing used whole blood, collected in connection with sensitization to the hapten diphenylcyclopropenone (DPC). Receptors originate from a man aged 18 to 29 with alopecia areata. Some clones in this sample may be carry-over from other donors' samples.

This clonotype was detected a few times. The genes are TRBV18 and TRBJ1-1; D uncertain. V lost 3 bases, J lost 5 bases, and 10 bases lay in between. The germline V gene encodes CDR1 KGHSH and CDR2 LQKENI. CDR3 length: 13 residues. The CDR3 region has the DNA TGTGCCAGCTCACCGTTTGGAGAGACTGAAGCTTTCTTT. Encoded protein: CASSPFGETEAFF.

In this sample, this clonotype turned up a few times. The chain has TRBV6-2 or TRBV6-3 and TRBJ2-2; D is unresolved. This CDR3 region has 15 residues. The germline CDR1 and CDR2 sequences are MNHEY and SVGEGT. The V and J ends lost 6 bases and 2 bases respectively, with 13 bases between them. The CDR3, as DNA: TGTGCCAGCAGCCCAAATAGGGATAACACCGGGGAGCTGTTTTTT. This encodes CASSPNRDNTGELFF.